This TCR beta chain was profiled in a study of cytomegalovirus exposure and HLA in healthy donors. Points from the study as a whole: Indistinguishable V segments, including TRBV6-2 and TRBV6-3, were excluded. CMV serostatus stood as the only immune exposure information on hand. As confirmed in vitro, three CMV-associated chains were specific for CMV antigens.

The PCR contained 60 Vbeta and 13 Jbeta primers. Repertoires were generated with immunoSEQ multiplex PCR, while TCRdb's copy carries only in-frame clones and drops some. The sample has 150,000 to 200,000 clones; more than 75% are singletons. Concerning this clone itself: The antigen remains undetermined.

The trim removed 5 bases at V and 0 bases at J, leaving 13 bases unmatched. Germline-derived CDR1 and CDR2 are SEHNR and FQNEAQ (reference sequence). The CDR3 runs 19 residues. The chain has TRBV7-9 and TRBJ2-1; 10 bases fit TRBD2. Material for sequencing was PBMCs. The sequence derives from a woman aged 18 to 35 in good health and CMV-seronegative. The CDR3 DNA is TGTGCCAGCAGCCTACCCCCTAGCGGGGGCTCAAGCTCCTACAATGAGCAGTTCTTC. Translating gives CASSLPPSGGSSSYNEQFF.